The rows below give T cell receptor beta chains drawn from one sample of a study of blood T cell repertoires in COVID-19. Sequenced by immunoSEQ multiplex PCR; TCRdb stores in-frame clones only, minus some. The sample comprises a few hundred thousand clones, approximately 80% of which are singletons, and around 7% rests with the top ten. Sequencing was performed on peripheral blood. The source of these receptors is a woman in her forties or fifties with acute or convalescent COVID-19. Each CDR3 is given with its conserved first and last residue. Fields, in order: J gene, clone size, D gene, V gene, CDR3 protein, CDR3 DNA. The D gene is left open where the match is weak. A row's size may be missing; if present it is once, few, many or a size class.

TRBJ2-7 NA TRBD1 TRBV19 CASSMGQGFRNEQYF TGTGCCAGTAGTATGGGACAGGGGTTTCGGAACGAGCAGTACTTC
TRBJ2-7 NA NA TRBV28 CASAWGVSYEQYF TGTGCCAGCGCGTGGGGGGTCTCCTACGAGCAGTACTTC
TRBJ1-1 NA NA TRBV30 CAWSVKPKGHTEAFF TGTGCCTGGAGTGTAAAGCCGAAGGGGCACACTGAAGCTTTCTTT
TRBJ2-1 NA TRBD1 TRBV5-6 CASSIWTGVRYNEQFF TGTGCCAGCAGCATATGGACAGGGGTTAGGTACAATGAGCAGTTCTTC
TRBJ1-4 once NA TRBV28 CASSPTVTEKLFF TGTGCCAGCAGTCCAACGGTTACGGAAAAACTGTTTTTT
TRBJ2-3 NA NA TRBV7-6 CASSPSGDYTDTQYF TGTGCCAGCAGCCCCTCGGGCGACTACACAGATACGCAGTATTTT
TRBJ1-1 once TRBD1 TRBV4-1 CASSHPRGTVNTEAFF TGCGCCAGCAGCCACCCCAGGGGGACAGTGAACACTGAAGCTTTCTTT
TRBJ2-5 NA NA TRBV13 CASSLGVQETQYF TGTGCCAGCAGCCTCGGGGTCCAAGAGACCCAGTACTTC
TRBJ2-3 once TRBD1 TRBV3-1/TRBV3-2 CASSQAYGQGADTDTQYF TGTGCCAGCAGCCAAGCGTATGGACAGGGGGCCGACACAGATACGCAGTATTTT
TRBJ2-5 NA TRBD2 TRBV4-1 CASSQGGRAGETQYF TGCGCCAGCAGCCAAGGCGGGAGGGCCGGGGAGACCCAGTACTTC
TRBJ1-5 NA NA TRBV4-1 CASSPHSGRDQPQHF TGCGCCAGCAGCCCGCATTCTGGGCGGGATCAGCCCCAGCATTTT
TRBJ2-2 NA NA TRBV6-5 CASSYQGPYTGELFF TGTGCCAGCAGTTACCAGGGGCCCTACACCGGGGAGCTGTTTTTT
TRBJ2-1 NA TRBD2 TRBV27 CASSSGTSRSPSSYNEQFF TGTGCCAGCAGTTCAGGGACTAGCAGATCCCCCAGCTCCTACAATGAGCAGTTCTTC
TRBJ2-7 NA NA TRBV30 CAWSGLAGRYEQYF TGTGCCTGGAGTGGGCTAGCAGGGAGGTACGAGCAGTACTTC
TRBJ2-1 NA NA TRBV24-1 CATSDARTGIAEQFF TGTGCCACCAGTGATGCTAGAACAGGTATCGCCGAGCAGTTCTTC
TRBJ2-1 NA TRBD2 TRBV5-1 CASSLAAGGPGEQFF TGCGCCAGCAGCTTGGCGGCGGGAGGGCCTGGTGAGCAGTTCTTC
TRBJ1-4 NA NA TRBV6-6 CASSYSEGSGNEKLFF TGTGCCAGCAGTTACTCGGAGGGGTCCGGTAATGAAAAACTGTTTTTT
TRBJ2-1 NA TRBD2 TRBV7-3 CASSSGGYTYNEQFF TGTGCCAGCAGCAGCGGGGGTTACACCTACAATGAGCAGTTCTTC
TRBJ1-2 NA NA TRBV29-1 CSVAPLLLANYGYTF TGCAGCGTTGCCCCTCTTCTTTTAGCTAACTATGGCTACACCTTC
TRBJ1-2 few NA TRBV10-3 CAISGQDNSYTF TGTGCCATCAGTGGACAGGATAATAGCTACACCTTC
TRBJ2-7 once TRBD1 TRBV28 CASSLVDRAEQYF TGTGCCAGCAGTTTGGTGGACAGGGCCGAGCAGTACTTC